Listed below are T cell receptor beta chains from one sample, sequenced in a study of early T cells in non-severe SARS-CoV-2 infection. TCRdb called the 5' RACE reads again in MiXCR, with one record for every CDR3 protein. The sample has 65,000 to 95,000 distinct CDR3 sequences; more than 10% are singletons. The material sequenced was whole blood, taken at baseline. The origin of the receptors is an adult who was a healthcare worker with PCR-confirmed SARS-CoV-2 infection or an uninfected control (not recorded which). The donor label of this sample is uncertain. Each CDR3 is given with its conserved first and last residue. The order of the fields is V gene, clone size, D gene, J gene, CDR3 DNA, CDR3 protein. D genes are given only for firm matches. Expanded clones are given a class, and other clones once, few, many or no size at all.

TRBV7-2,many,-,TRBJ1-5,TGTGCCAGCAGCCCCAGTGGGACGGAAAATCAGCCCCAGCATTTT,CASSPSGTENQPQHF
TRBV6-2/TRBV6-3,-,TRBD1,TRBJ1-1,TGTGCCAGCAGTGGACAGGTTTTGAACACTGAAGCTTTCTTT,CASSGQVLNTEAFF
TRBV5-1,many,TRBD2,TRBJ2-7,TGCGCCAGCAGCGCCAGCGGGGGGATTACCTACGAGCAGTACTTC,CASSASGGITYEQYF
TRBV7-6,many,-,TRBJ2-3,TGTGCCAGCAGCCGACCGCCCGCGGATACGCAGTATTTT,CASSRPPADTQYF
TRBV4-1,few,-,TRBJ1-3,TGCGCCAGCAGCCAAGACGGACGCTCTGGAAACACCATATATTTT,CASSQDGRSGNTIYF
TRBV18,-,-,TRBJ2-3,TGTGCCAGCTCTGACGTAAAACGGACGGATACGCAGTATTTT,CASSDVKRTDTQYF
TRBV6-2/TRBV6-3,many,TRBD2,TRBJ2-7,TGTGCCAGCAGCCGTACTAGCGGGGCCTACGAGCAGTACTTC,CASSRTSGAYEQYF
TRBV11-2,-,TRBD2,TRBJ2-3,TGTGCCAGCAGCTCGGGACTAGCGGGGGCCTCGGATACGCAGTATTTT,CASSSGLAGASDTQYF
TRBV5-1,-,-,TRBJ2-3,TGCGCCAGCAGCTTGCACTACACAGATACGCAGTATTTT,CASSLHYTDTQYF
TRBV6-2/TRBV6-3,-,TRBD1,TRBJ1-2,TGTGCCAGCAGCCGAGGGACAGGGGGAGCTGGCGCCTATGGCTACACCTTC,CASSRGTGGAGAYGYTF
TRBV5-3,few,-,TRBJ1-1,TGTGCCAGAAGCTTGGAGGCCAGACCGAACACTGAAGCTTTCTTT,CARSLEARPNTEAFF
TRBV10-2,-,TRBD1,TRBJ2-3,TGCGCCAGCAGTCGGGACAGGGAGGTTAAAGATACGCAGTATTTT,CASSRDREVKDTQYF
TRBV12-3/TRBV12-4,many,-,TRBJ1-1,TGTGCCAGCAGCCTCACCGGGAATGAAGCTTTCTTT,CASSLTGNEAFF
TRBV7-3,many,-,TRBJ2-2,TGTGCCAGCAGCTTAACAGGGCACCGGGGCACCGGGGAGCTGTTTTTT,CASSLTGHRGTGELFF
TRBV2,many,TRBD1,TRBJ2-7,TGTGCCAGCAGTCCACAGGGGGCACGGTACGAGCAGTACTTC,CASSPQGARYEQYF
TRBV5-1,few,-,TRBJ2-5,TGCGCCAGCAGCGCGGACAGCCAAGAGACCCAGTACTTC,CASSADSQETQYF
TRBV1,few,-,TRBJ2-2,TGCACCAGCAGCCACCGAGAACCCAATCCGGCTATAACCGGGGAGCTGTTTTTT,CTSSHREPNPAITGELFF
TRBV3-1,few,-,TRBJ2-7,TGTGCCAGCAGCCGGGTTAGCTACGAGCAGTACTTC,CASSRVSYEQYF
TRBV10-1,-,-,TRBJ2-1,TGCGCCAGCAGTGAGGAGCGGAAATCCTACAATGAGCAGTTCTTC,CASSEERKSYNEQFF
TRBV6-6,many,TRBD2,TRBJ2-5,TGTGCCAGCAGTTACTACAGCGGGGGGCCTCAAGAGACCCAGTACTTC,CASSYYSGGPQETQYF
TRBV20-1,many,TRBD2,TRBJ2-1,TGCAGTGCCCCTCATCCGACTAGCGGACACCACAATGAGCAGTTCTTC,CSAPHPTSGHHNEQFF
TRBV28,few,-,TRBJ1-3,TGTGCCAGCGAGGGAAACACCATATATTTT,CASEGNTIYF
TRBV20-1,-,-,TRBJ2-7,TGCAGTGCTGGCTTGGGGGCCTACGAGCAGTACTTC,CSAGLGAYEQYF
TRBV7-9,-,-,TRBJ1-1,TGTGCCAGCAGCTTATCGGGCAGAGAAGCTTTCTTT,CASSLSGREAFF
TRBV7-2,few,-,TRBJ2-5,TGTGCCAGCAGCTTAGTGGCGGCACAAGAGACCCAGTACTTC,CASSLVAAQETQYF